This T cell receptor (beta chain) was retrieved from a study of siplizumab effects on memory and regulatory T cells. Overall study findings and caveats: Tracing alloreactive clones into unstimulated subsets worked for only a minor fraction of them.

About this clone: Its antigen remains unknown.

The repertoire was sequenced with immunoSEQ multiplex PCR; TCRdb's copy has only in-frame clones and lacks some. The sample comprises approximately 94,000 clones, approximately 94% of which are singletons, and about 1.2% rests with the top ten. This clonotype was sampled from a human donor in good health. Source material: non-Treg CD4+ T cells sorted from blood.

DNA for the CDR3: TGTGCCAGCAGCTTAGCAGGTGTGACCTACGAGCAGTACTTC. Amino acids: CASSLAGVTYEQYF. The gene calls are TRBV5-4 and TRBJ2-7; no definite D call. The ends were cut back, 2 bases at V and 2 bases at J, with 11 bases in the middle. The CDR3 consists of 14 residues. Per the germline V gene, CDR1 is SGHNT and CDR2 is YYREEE (reference sequence).